This T cell receptor (beta chain) was retrieved from a study of T cell changes during pregnancy in multiple sclerosis. TCRdb's table, derived via immunoSEQ multiplex PCR, lists solely in-frame clones and lacks some. The sample contains 85,000 to 120,000 clones, about 89% of which appear only once. Germline V gives CDR1 MNHEY, CDR2 SMNVEV (reference sequence). This CDR3 spans 16 amino acids. J lost 5 bases, V lost 5 bases, and 5 bases had no gene match. This clonotype was obtained from a female donor with multiple sclerosis, enrolled in a pregnancy study. The V gene is TRBV27, the J gene TRBJ2-2; 13 nucleotides align to TRBD2. Sequenced here: peripheral blood, sampled before pregnancy. DNA of the CDR3: TGTGCCAGCAGTCTACGGACTAGCGGGAGAACCGGGGAGCTGTTTTTT. Its translation: CASSLRTSGRTGELFF.